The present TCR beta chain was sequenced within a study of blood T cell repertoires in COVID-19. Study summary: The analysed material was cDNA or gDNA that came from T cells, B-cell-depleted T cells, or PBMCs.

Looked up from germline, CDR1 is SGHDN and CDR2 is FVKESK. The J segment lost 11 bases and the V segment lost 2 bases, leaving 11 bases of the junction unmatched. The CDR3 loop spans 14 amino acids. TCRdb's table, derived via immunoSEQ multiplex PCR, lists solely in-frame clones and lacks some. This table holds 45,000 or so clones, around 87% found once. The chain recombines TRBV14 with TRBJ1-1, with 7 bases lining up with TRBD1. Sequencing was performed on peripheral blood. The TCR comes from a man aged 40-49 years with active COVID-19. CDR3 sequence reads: CASSQNREGAGAFF. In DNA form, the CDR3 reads TGTGCCAGCAGCCAAAACAGAGAGGGGGCGGGTGCTTTCTTT.